This T cell receptor beta chain was retrieved from a study of blood T cell repertoires in COVID-19. Clones were read by immunoSEQ multiplex PCR, and TCRdb kept only the in-frame ones, dropping some. The sample records about 370,000 clones, around 89% being singletons. Patients at the Seattle site were enrolled during active infection and followed longitudinally. This clone has just one count. Germline CDR1 reads SGHTS; CDR2 reads YDEGEE. The CDR3 totals 17 residues. V was pared by 0 bases and J by 1 base, with 14 bases between. This clonotype was sampled from a woman between 25 and 40 years old with COVID-19, enrolled during active disease. The chain has TRBV5-8 and TRBJ2-1; D remains unclear. The sequenced sample was peripheral blood. CDR3 amino acids: CASSLDVGTRSYNEQFF. CDR3 in DNA: TGTGCCAGCAGCTTGGATGTGGGCACCAGGTCCTACAATGAGCAGTTCTTC.